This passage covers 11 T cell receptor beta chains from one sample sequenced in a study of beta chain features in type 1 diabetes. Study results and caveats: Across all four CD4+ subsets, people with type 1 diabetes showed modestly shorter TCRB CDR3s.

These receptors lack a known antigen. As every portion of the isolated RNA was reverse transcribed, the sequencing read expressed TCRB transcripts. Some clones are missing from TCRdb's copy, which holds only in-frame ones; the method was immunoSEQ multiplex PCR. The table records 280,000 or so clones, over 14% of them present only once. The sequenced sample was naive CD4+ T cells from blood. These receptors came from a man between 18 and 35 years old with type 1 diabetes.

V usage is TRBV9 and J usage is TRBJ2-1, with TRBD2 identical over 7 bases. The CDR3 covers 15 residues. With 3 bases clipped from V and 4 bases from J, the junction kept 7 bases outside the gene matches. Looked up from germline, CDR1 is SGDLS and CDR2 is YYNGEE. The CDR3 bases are TGTGCCAGCAGCGCGCGGGAGACGAATTACAATGAGCAGTTCTTC. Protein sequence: CASSARETNYNEQFF.

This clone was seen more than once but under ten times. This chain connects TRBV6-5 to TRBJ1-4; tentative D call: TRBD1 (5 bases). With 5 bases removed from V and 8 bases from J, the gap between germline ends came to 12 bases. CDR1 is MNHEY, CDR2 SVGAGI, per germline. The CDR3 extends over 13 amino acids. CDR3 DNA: TGTGCCAGCAGTCGGCAGGGTGCCGAAAAACTGTTTTTT. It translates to CASSRQGAEKLFF.

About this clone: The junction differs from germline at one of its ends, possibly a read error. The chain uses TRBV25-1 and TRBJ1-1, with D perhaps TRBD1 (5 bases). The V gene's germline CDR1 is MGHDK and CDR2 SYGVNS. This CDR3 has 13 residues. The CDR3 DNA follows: TGTGCCAGCAGTGCTACCGGGGGATTTCGTCTTTTGTTT. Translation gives CASSATGGFRLLF.

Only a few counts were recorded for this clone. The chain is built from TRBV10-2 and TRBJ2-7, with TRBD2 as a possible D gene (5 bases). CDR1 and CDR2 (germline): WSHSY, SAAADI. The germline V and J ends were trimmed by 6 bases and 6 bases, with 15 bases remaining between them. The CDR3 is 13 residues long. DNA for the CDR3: TGCGCCAGCAGCGGAGGAACTACTGGCGAGCAGTACTTC. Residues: CASSGGTTGEQYF.

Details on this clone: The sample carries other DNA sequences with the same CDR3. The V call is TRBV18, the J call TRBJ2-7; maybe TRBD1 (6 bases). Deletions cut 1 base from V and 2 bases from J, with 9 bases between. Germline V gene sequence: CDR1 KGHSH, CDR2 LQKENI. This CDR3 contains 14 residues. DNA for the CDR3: TGTGCCAGCTCACCACAGGACAGTGCCTACGAGCAGTACTTC. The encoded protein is CASSPQDSAYEQYF.

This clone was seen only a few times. CDR3 nucleotide sequence: TGTGCCAGCAGGTACAGGGGTTTAGGGGCCAACGTCCTGACTTTC. This gives the protein CASRYRGLGANVLTF. This chain joins TRBV7-2 and TRBJ2-6, with TRBD1 matching 7 bases. CDR3 length equals 15 residues. The germline gives CDR1 SGHTA, CDR2 FQGNSA. V dropped 6 bases and J dropped 4; count of bases not matched to a gene: 6.

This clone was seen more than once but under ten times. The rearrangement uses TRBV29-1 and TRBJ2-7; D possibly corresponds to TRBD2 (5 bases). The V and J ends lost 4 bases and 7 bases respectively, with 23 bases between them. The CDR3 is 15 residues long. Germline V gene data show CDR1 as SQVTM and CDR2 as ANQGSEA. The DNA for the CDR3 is TGCAGCGTTGGGTCCGGGATTCGGTCCGGGAAAGAGCAGTACTTC. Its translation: CSVGSGIRSGKEQYF.

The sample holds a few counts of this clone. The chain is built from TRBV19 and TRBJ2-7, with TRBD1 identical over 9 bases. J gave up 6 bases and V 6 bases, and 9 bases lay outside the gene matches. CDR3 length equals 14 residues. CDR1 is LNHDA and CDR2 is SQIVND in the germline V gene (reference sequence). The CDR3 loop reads CASRGTGPRAEQYF. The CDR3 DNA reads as TGTGCCAGTAGGGGGACAGGGCCAAGGGCCGAGCAGTACTTC.

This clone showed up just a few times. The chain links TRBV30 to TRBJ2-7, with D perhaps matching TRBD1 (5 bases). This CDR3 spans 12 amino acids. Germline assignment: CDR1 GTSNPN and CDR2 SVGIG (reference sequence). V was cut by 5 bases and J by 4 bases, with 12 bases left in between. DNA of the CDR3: TGTGCCTGGGGGAACACAGGATACGAGCAGTACTTC. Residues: CAWGNTGYEQYF.

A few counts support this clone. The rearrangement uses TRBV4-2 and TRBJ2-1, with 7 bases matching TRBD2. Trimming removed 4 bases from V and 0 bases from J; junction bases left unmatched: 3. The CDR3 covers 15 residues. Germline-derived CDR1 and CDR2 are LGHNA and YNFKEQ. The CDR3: CASSLERDSYNEQFF. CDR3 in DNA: TGTGCCAGCAGCCTAGAGCGGGACTCCTACAATGAGCAGTTCTTC.

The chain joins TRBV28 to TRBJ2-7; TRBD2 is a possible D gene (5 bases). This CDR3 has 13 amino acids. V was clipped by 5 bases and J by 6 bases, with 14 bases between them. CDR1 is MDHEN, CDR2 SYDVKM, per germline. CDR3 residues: CASSTSSAGEQYF. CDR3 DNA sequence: TGTGCCAGCAGTACTTCCTCGGCGGGCGAGCAGTACTTC.